The 13 T cell receptor beta chains listed next were all sequenced from one sample in a study of blood T cell repertoires in COVID-19. This table comes from immunoSEQ multiplex PCR, and its TCRdb copy is limited to in-frame clones, with some not included. The sample carries approximately 150,000 clones, more than 65% recorded once. Material for sequencing was peripheral blood. The receptors shown here come from a man between 65 and 85 years old with active or convalescent COVID-19.

This chain joins TRBV5-5 and TRBJ2-1; TRBD1 matches at 9 bases. Looked up from germline, CDR1 is SGHKS and CDR2 is YYEKEE (reference sequence). Losses at the gene ends were 3 bases for V and 4 bases for J; bases not matched to a gene: 8. CDR3 length equals 16 residues. The CDR3 here is CASSSLRDRVYNEQFF. The CDR3 DNA reads as TGTGCCAGCAGCTCCCTGAGGGACAGGGTATACAATGAGCAGTTCTTC.

This clone occurred once. The chain couples TRBV30 to TRBJ1-3, with no clear D. The CDR3 sequence is 14 residues long. Trimming shortened V by 1 base and J by 6 bases, and 13 bases separated the two germline ends. Germline CDR1 GTSNPN, CDR2 SVGIG (reference sequence). For the CDR3, the DNA is TGTGCCTGGAGTGGCCGACATTTGGAAAACACCATATATTTT. Protein sequence: CAWSGRHLENTIYF. Full variable domain (outside the CDR3, taken from reference TRBV30 and TRBJ1-3): SQTIHQWPATLVQPVGSPLSLECTVEGTSNPNLYWYRQAAGRGLQLLFYSVGIGQISSEVPQNLSASRPQDRQFILSSKKLLLSDSGFYLCAWSGRHLENTIYFGEGSWLTVV.

This clone was observed a single time. This chain joins TRBV14 and TRBJ1-1; tentatively, D is TRBD1 (6 bases). This CDR3 is built from 17 residues. Germline CDR1 SGHDN, CDR2 FVKESK. V lost 3 bases and J lost 4, with 21 bases in between. CDR3 sequence (DNA): TGTGCCAGCAGCCACCTTGGGGGGGGCGCGAGGGGCACTGAAGCTTTCTTT. This translates into CASSHLGGGARGTEAFF.

This rearrangement joins TRBV15 to TRBJ2-3, with D maybe TRBD2 (6 bases). There are 14 residues in the CDR3. The germline V and J ends were trimmed by 1 base and 8 bases, with 13 bases remaining between them. Looked up from germline, CDR1 is LNHNV and CDR2 is YYDKDF (reference sequence). The CDR3 DNA reads as TGTGCCACCAGCAGAGTAGGGCTGGGGGGTACGCAGTATTTT. Its protein is CATSRVGLGGTQYF. Combining the CDR3 with reference TRBV15 and TRBJ2-3 gives the whole variable domain DAMVIQNPRYQVTQFGKPVTLSCSQTLNHNVMYWYQQKSSQAPKLLFHYYDKDFNNEADTPDNFQSRRPNTSFCFLDIRSPGLGDTAMYLCATSRVGLGGTQYFGPGTRLTVL.

This clone has just a few counts. V gene TRBV21-1 combines with J gene TRBJ2-2; the D call TRBD1 from the table was never checked on the DNA. TRBV21-1 is tagged as a pseudogene. CDR3 size: 14 residues. The CDR3 protein is CASSKIGGSGELFF. The CDR3 DNA reads TGTGCCAGCAGCAAAATAGGGGGTTCCGGGGAGCTGTTTTTT.

The chain combines TRBV5-6 with TRBJ1-2, with 8 bases aligning to TRBD1. Trimming cost V 4 bases and J 5 bases; bases outside gene matches: 10. CDR1 and CDR2 from the germline V gene are SGHDT and YYEEEE. CDR3 length: 15 residues. The CDR3 region has the DNA TGTGCCAGCAGCCCAAGACAGGGGCGAGGATATGGCTACACCTTC. Its protein product is CASSPRQGRGYGYTF.

The J gene is TRBJ1-5, the V gene TRBV28, with D perhaps TRBD1 (6 bases). Germline V gene data show CDR1 as MDHEN and CDR2 as SYDVKM. Trimming removed 6 bases at V and 4 bases at J, with 19 bases between. The CDR3 spans 16 residues. The CDR3 spells CASSGDSTGQNQPQHF. The CDR3 DNA is TGTGCCAGCAGCGGTGACAGCACAGGGCAGAATCAGCCCCAGCATTTT.

This sequence joins TRBV10-3 and TRBJ1-4; a possible D gene is TRBD1 (5 bases). Germline loops: CDR1 ENHRY, CDR2 SYGVKD. The CDR3 is made up of 14 amino acids. Trimming removed 4 bases from V and 8 bases from J, with 14 bases in between. This chain's CDR3 is CAISGGGVGEKLFF. The CDR3 nucleotides read TGTGCCATCAGTGGCGGGGGAGTAGGGGAAAAACTGTTTTTT.

The chain couples TRBV6-5 to TRBJ2-7, with a weak D call TRBD1 (6 bases). Germline CDR1 is MNHEY and CDR2 is SVGAGI. V lost 8 bases to trimming and J lost 0 bases, with 8 bases between them. The CDR3 loop spans 12 amino acids. Here the CDR3 reads CASGQSSYEQYF. CDR3 coding DNA: TGTGCCAGCGGACAGAGCTCCTACGAGCAGTACTTC.

The V and J genes are TRBV11-2 and TRBJ2-1, with 11 bases identical to TRBD2. Trimming at V came to 5 bases and at J to 7 bases, leaving 7 bases not matched to a gene. Germline V lookup: CDR1 SGHAT, CDR2 FQNNGV. The CDR3 sequence is 15 residues long. The CDR3 DNA reads TGTGCCAGCAGCACCGGTAGCGGGGGGGTTAATGAGCAGTTCTTC. Protein product: CASSTGSGGVNEQFF.

J is TRBJ1-4 and V is TRBV4-3; 12 bases fit TRBD1. The CDR3 has 19 residues. Trimming removed 2 bases from V and 6 bases from J; junction bases left unmatched: 13. Germline assignment: CDR1 LGHNA and CDR2 YSLEER. Written as DNA, the CDR3 is TGCGCCAGCAGCCAACGCCGGGACAGGGGGCGGCCGGGGTATGAAAAACTGTTTTTT. Protein: CASSQRRDRGRPGYEKLFF.

The chain has TRBV11-1 and TRBJ2-1; TRBD1 is a possible D gene (5 bases). The CDR3 spans 11 residues. Germline V gives CDR1 SGHAT, CDR2 FQDESV (reference sequence). Trimming removed 2 bases at V and 12 bases at J, with 8 bases between. CDR3 protein: CASSLPRGQFF. In nucleotides, the CDR3 is TGTGCCAGCAGCTTACCTAGGGGGCAGTTCTTC.

The V gene is TRBV5-4, the J gene TRBJ1-4; 8 bases map to TRBD1. Germline CDR1 is SGHNT and CDR2 is YYREEE (reference sequence). There are 13 residues in the CDR3. Trimming at V came to 4 bases and at J to 8 bases, leaving 4 bases not matched to a gene. The CDR3 is CASSLNRGEKLFF. The CDR3 DNA sequence: TGTGCCAGCAGCCTCAACAGGGGGGAAAAACTGTTTTTT.